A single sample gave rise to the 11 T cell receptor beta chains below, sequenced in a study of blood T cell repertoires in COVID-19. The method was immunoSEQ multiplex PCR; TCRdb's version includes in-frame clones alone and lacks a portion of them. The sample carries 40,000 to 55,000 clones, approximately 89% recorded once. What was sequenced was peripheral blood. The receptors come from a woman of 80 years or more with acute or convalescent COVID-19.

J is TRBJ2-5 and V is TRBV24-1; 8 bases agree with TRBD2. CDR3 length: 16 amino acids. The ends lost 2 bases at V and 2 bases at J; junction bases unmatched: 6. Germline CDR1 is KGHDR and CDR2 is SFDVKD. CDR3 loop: CATSDYQTSGQETQYF. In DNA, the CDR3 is TGTGCCACCAGTGATTACCAAACTAGCGGTCAAGAGACCCAGTACTTC.

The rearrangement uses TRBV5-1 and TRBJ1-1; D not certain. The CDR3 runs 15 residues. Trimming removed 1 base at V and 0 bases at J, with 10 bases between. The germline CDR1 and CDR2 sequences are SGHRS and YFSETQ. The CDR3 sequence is CASSLSTNMNTEAFF. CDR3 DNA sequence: TGCGCCAGCAGCTTGTCAACCAACATGAACACTGAAGCTTTCTTT.

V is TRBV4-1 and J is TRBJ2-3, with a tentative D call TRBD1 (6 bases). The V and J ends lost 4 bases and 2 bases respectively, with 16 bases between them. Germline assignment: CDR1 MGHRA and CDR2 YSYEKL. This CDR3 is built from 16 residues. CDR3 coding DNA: TGCGCCAGCAGCCCCGTAACGGCAGGGGACACAGATACGCAGTATTTT. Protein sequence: CASSPVTAGDTDTQYF.

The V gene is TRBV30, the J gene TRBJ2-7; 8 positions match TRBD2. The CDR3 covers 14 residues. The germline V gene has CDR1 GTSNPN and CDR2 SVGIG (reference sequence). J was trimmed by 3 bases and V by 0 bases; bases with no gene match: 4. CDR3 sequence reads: CAWSVSGGFYEQYF. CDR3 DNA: TGTGCCTGGAGTGTAAGCGGGGGTTTCTACGAGCAGTACTTC. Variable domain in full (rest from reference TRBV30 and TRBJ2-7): SQTIHQWPATLVQPVGSPLSLECTVEGTSNPNLYWYRQAAGRGLQLLFYSVGIGQISSEVPQNLSASRPQDRQFILSSKKLLLSDSGFYLCAWSVSGGFYEQYFGPGTRLTVT.

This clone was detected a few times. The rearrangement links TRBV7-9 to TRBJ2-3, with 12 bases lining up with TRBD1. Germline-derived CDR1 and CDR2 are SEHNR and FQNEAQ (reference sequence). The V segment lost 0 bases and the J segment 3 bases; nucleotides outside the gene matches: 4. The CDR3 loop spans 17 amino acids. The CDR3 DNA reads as TGTGCCAGCAGCTTAGCGCCGGGACAGGGGGCTACAGATACGCAGTATTTT. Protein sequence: CASSLAPGQGATDTQYF.

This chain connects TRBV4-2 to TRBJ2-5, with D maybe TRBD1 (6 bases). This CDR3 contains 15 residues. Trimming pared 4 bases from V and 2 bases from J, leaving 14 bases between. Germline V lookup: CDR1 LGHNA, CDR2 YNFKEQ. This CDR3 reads CASSPRSGAQETQYF. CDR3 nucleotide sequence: TGTGCCAGCAGCCCCCGATCAGGGGCGCAAGAGACCCAGTACTTC.

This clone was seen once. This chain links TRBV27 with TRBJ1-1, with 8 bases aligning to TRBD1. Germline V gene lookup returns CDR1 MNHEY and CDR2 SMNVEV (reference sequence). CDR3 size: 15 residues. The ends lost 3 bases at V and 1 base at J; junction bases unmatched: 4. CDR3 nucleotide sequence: TGTGCCAGCAGTTTGAGACAGGGGACGAACACTGAAGCTTTCTTT. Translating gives CASSLRQGTNTEAFF.

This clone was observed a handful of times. DNA for the CDR3: TGTGCCAGCAGCCCCGGGGGTAGCGGGGGGGCAGATACGCAGTATTTT. Its protein is CASSPGGSGGADTQYF. The chain links TRBV5-8 to TRBJ2-3; the match to TRBD2 covers 11 bases. From germline, CDR1 is SGHTS and CDR2 YDEGEE. Losses at the gene ends were 4 bases for V and 4 bases for J; bases not matched to a gene: 8. The CDR3 consists of 16 residues. The variable domain in full, with the rest retrieved from reference TRBV5-8 and TRBJ2-3, is EAGVTQSPTHLIKTRGQQATLRCSPISGHTSVYWYQQALGLGLQFLLWYDEGEERNRGNFPPRFSGRQFPNYSSELNVNALELEDSALYLCASSPGGSGGADTQYFGPGTRLTVL.

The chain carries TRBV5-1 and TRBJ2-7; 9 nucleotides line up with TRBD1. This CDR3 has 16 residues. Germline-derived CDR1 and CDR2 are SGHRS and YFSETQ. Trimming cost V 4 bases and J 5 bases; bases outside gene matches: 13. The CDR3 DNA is TGCGCCAGCAGCCCGGGCGGGACAGGGTTTTTTAACGAGCAGTACTTC. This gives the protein CASSPGGTGFFNEQYF.

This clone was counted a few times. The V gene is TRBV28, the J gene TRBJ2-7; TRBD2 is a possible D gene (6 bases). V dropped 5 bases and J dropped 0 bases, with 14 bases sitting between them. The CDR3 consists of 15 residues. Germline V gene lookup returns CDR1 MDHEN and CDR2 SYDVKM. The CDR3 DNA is TGTGCCAGCAGTCCCCGCGGGGAGAGCTCCTACGAGCAGTACGTC. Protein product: CASSPRGESSYEQYV.

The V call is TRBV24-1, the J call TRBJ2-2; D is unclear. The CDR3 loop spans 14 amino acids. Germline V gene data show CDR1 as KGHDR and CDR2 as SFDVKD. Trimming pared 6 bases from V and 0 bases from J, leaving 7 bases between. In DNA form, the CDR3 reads TGTGCCACCAGTTACAGAGCGAACACCGGGGAGCTGTTTTTT. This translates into CATSYRANTGELFF.